Included here is one TCR beta chain sequence, with context. As yet, its antigen is unknown. The entry originates in a study of CD8 T cells in Susac syndrome. General observations from the study: Among active patients and in TEMRA cells, CD8+ clonal expansion in Susac reached its peak.

Patients with Susac syndrome met the recently defined diagnostic criteria for definite or probable disease. TEMRA cells were FACS-enriched, with CD8+ and CD4+ T cells isolated negatively. The authors reverse transcribed roughly 0.5 to 1 ug RNA with random hexamers. The method of amplification for TCR beta CDR3 was immunoSEQ multiplex PCR, covering 54 Vbeta and 13 Jbeta. A single record per CDR3 protein comes from TCRdb applying MiXCR to the immunoSEQ multiplex PCR reads. The sample consists of fewer than 140,000 distinct CDR3 sequences, roughly 95% of them appearing once. V gave up 2 bases and J gave up 3 bases; unmatched junction bases: 6. The CDR3 totals 16 residues. Germline CDR1 and CDR2: SGDLS and YYNGEE.

The chain uses TRBV9 and TRBJ2-1, with TRBD2 matching 9 bases. This receptor was obtained from a human donor with Susac syndrome. The sequencing sample was made of CD8+ T cells from PBMCs. In DNA, the CDR3 is TGTGCCAGCAGCGTGAAGACTAGCGGCGACTACAATGAGCAGTTCTTC. This translates into CASSVKTSGDYNEQFF.